This TCR beta chain was obtained from a study of regulatory T cells in long-lasting Graves disease. Described time point: newly diagnosed GD, antithyroid drugs for less than 3 months. Following extraction of RNA from PBMCs, that RNA was used to make the TCR library. The CDR3 runs to 14 residues. V lost 3 bases and J lost 6; bases outside the gene matches: 8. Germline V gene sequence: CDR1 SEHNR, CDR2 FQNEAQ (reference sequence). Comments on this clonotype: Its antigen is as yet unknown.

Study-wide findings and caveats: Possibly, accuracy suffered from the small sample size. Persistent disease favored TRBV28, TRBJ1-2 and TRBJ2-5.

CDR3-region Arm-PCR and iRepertoire HTBI primers produced the TCR beta libraries. TCRdb recomputed calls from the multiplex PCR reads with MiXCR, one row per CDR3 protein. The sample consists of 400,000 to 500,000 distinct CDR3 sequences, 14% of them appearing once. The same specimen was also included in a second study, on T cells in Graves' hyperthyroidism and ophthalmopathy. That source adds: Diagnosing involved the use of clinical symptoms, serum thyroxine and TRAb, thyroid ultrasound and orbital computed tomography.

The material was peripheral blood mononuclear cells (PBMCs), obtained at new diagnosis, from a patient treated with antithyroid drugs. V is TRBV7-9 and J is TRBJ2-7, with 7 bases lining up with TRBD2. This sequence originates from a woman in her fifties or sixties with Graves disease. CDR3: CASSFWEGSGEQYF. The CDR3 DNA reads as TGTGCCAGCAGCTTCTGGGAGGGATCAGGCGAGCAGTACTTC.